The 29 T cell receptor beta chains presented below share a single source sample, sequenced in a study of T-cell memory formation after mild COVID-19. From the 5' RACE reads, TCRdb called clonotypes with MiXCR, one entry per CDR3 protein. The table lists about 190,000 distinct CDR3 sequences, around 17% of them singletons. Input material: PBMCs or a T cell subset sorted from them (not recorded which). The receptors stem from an adult woman who had mild COVID-19 (a few samples of this study predate the infection). Cell type and time point are not known.

The V and J genes are TRBV7-2 and TRBJ2-1, with D perhaps being TRBD1 or TRBD2 (5 bases each). Germline CDR1 and CDR2: SGHTA and FQGNSA. Between the trimmed V and J ends, which lost 5 bases and 4 bases, there was a span of 12 bases. This CDR3 spans 14 amino acids. The CDR3 coding sequence is TGTGCCAGCAGCCCGGGACCATTATACAATGAGCAGTTCTTC. Protein product: CASSPGPLYNEQFF.

This clonotype came up once. The rearrangement joins TRBV5-1 to TRBJ1-1; D not resolved. V was pared by 0 bases and J by 0 bases, with 3 bases between. The CDR3 runs 13 residues. Per the germline V gene, CDR1 is SGHRS and CDR2 is YFSETQ. The CDR3 spells CASSLEMNTEAFF. CDR3 in DNA: TGCGCCAGCAGCTTGGAGATGAACACTGAAGCTTTCTTT.

The V gene is TRBV11-1, the J gene TRBJ2-1; 9 bases fit TRBD1. Trimming cost V 5 bases and J 6 bases; bases outside gene matches: 5. CDR1 SGHAT and CDR2 FQDESV come from the germline V gene (reference sequence). This CDR3 has 14 residues. The CDR3 DNA is TGTGCCAGCAGCCTACAGGGGGCTGTCAATGAGCAGTTCTTC. Its protein is CASSLQGAVNEQFF.

This clonotype was counted ten times or more. This chain uses TRBV5-4 with TRBJ1-1; maybe TRBD1 (5 bases). Germline V gene lookup returns CDR1 SGHNT and CDR2 YYREEE (reference sequence). This CDR3 has 14 amino acids. Deletions cut 0 bases from V and 1 base from J, with 7 bases between. CDR3 sequence (DNA): TGTGCCAGCAGCTTGGCCAGGGCGAACACTGAAGCTTTCTTT. It encodes CASSLARANTEAFF.

V usage is TRBV5-5 and J usage is TRBJ1-4; perhaps TRBD1 as D (6 bases). Trimming removed 4 bases from V and 7 bases from J, with 20 bases in between. Germline assignment: CDR1 SGHKS and CDR2 YYEKEE (reference sequence). This CDR3 region has 16 residues. CDR3 loop: CASSQKTGLMGEKLFF. CDR3 DNA sequence: TGTGCCAGCAGCCAGAAGACAGGCCTCATGGGTGAAAAACTGTTTTTT.

This clonotype was observed a few times. The V call is TRBV7-9, the J call TRBJ1-1; 7 nucleotides align to TRBD1. V was clipped by 5 bases and J by 0 bases; unmatched bases: 6. The length of the CDR3 is 15 residues. Germline CDR1 SEHNR, CDR2 FQNEAQ (reference sequence). The CDR3 spells CASSLRQGMNTEAFF. The CDR3 DNA is TGTGCCAGCAGCCTGAGACAGGGCATGAACACTGAAGCTTTCTTT.

The genes are TRBV7-7 and TRBJ2-2; 7 nucleotides line up with TRBD2. In germline, CDR1 is SSHAT, CDR2 FNYEAQ (reference sequence). The junction had 9 bases not matched to a gene; V was cut back by 8 bases and J by 3 bases. CDR3 size: 15 residues. CDR3 sequence: CASGSHGGYTGELFF. In nucleotides, the CDR3 is TGTGCCAGCGGATCCCACGGGGGGTACACCGGGGAGCTGTTTTTT.

This clonotype was detected only a few times. This chain joins TRBV7-9 and TRBJ2-3, with unresolved D. Germline CDR1 is SEHNR and CDR2 is FQNEAQ (reference sequence). Trimming removed 5 bases at V and 7 bases at J, with 13 bases between. This CDR3 spans 13 amino acids. CDR3 sequence (DNA): TGTGCCAGCAGCACCTCAAGGGCGAATACGCAGTATTTT. It is translated as CASSTSRANTQYF.

This chain connects TRBV6-4 to TRBJ2-6; D unclear. V was trimmed by 6 bases and J by 0 bases, leaving 9 bases between them. Germline V gives CDR1 MRHNA, CDR2 SNTAGT. This CDR3 is 15 amino acids long. The DNA of the CDR3 is TGTGCCAGCAGCCCGACTGACTCTGGGGCCAACGTCCTGACTTTC. Protein: CASSPTDSGANVLTF.

The V and J genes are TRBV29-1 and TRBJ2-5; no definite D call. Trimming cost V 4 bases and J 6 bases, with 9 bases left between them. The CDR3 contains 11 residues. The V gene's germline CDR1 is SQVTM and CDR2 ANQGSEA. The CDR3, as DNA: TGCAGCGTTGGGAGTGGGAAGACCCAGTACTTC. Translation: CSVGSGKTQYF.

The sample holds a few counts of this clonotype. This chain links TRBV5-1 with TRBJ1-4; TRBD1 aligns across 11 bases. This CDR3 has 17 amino acids. Per germline, CDR1 SGHRS and CDR2 YFSETQ. V lost 4 bases, J lost 6 bases, and 11 bases stayed unmatched. The CDR3 region has the DNA TGCGCCAGCAGCCCCGCCGTGGGACAGGGGGGTCATGAAAAACTGTTTTTT. Its protein is CASSPAVGQGGHEKLFF.

This clonotype was detected only a few times. V gene TRBV24-1 combines with J gene TRBJ1-5; D is unresolved. The CDR3 sequence is 14 residues long. CDR1 and CDR2 from the germline V gene are KGHDR and SFDVKD. The V end lost 12 bases, the J end lost 1 base, and 15 bases lay between the germline ends. The chain's CDR3 is CAPLAGGSNQPQHF. CDR3 bases: TGTGCCCCCCTAGCGGGAGGGAGCAATCAGCCCCAGCATTTT.

The chain is built from TRBV4-1 and TRBJ2-3; 10 nucleotides align to TRBD2. CDR3 size: 15 residues. The germline V gene has CDR1 MGHRA and CDR2 YSYEKL. Trimming took 4 bases from V and 4 from J; bases not matched to a gene: 5. For the CDR3, the DNA is TGCGCCAGCAGCCGCCCCAGCGGGGGGGCAGATACGCAGTATTTT. It encodes CASSRPSGGADTQYF.

The rearrangement uses TRBV4-2 and TRBJ1-6, with a possible D match to TRBD1 (5 bases). Trimming left V 0 bases short and J 1 base short, with 16 bases between. This CDR3 spans 19 amino acids. Germline V gives CDR1 LGHNA, CDR2 YNFKEQ. The CDR3: CASSQDSRAGTSYNSPLHF. Written as DNA, the CDR3 is TGTGCCAGCAGCCAAGATTCCCGAGCAGGGACGTCCTATAATTCACCCCTCCACTTT.

CDR3 coding DNA: TGTGCCAGCAGCCCAAAGGACAGGGGCTACGAGCAGTACTTC. Its protein is CASSPKDRGYEQYF. The chain is built from TRBV5-4 and TRBJ2-7, with 9 bases fitting TRBD1. The CDR3 runs 14 residues. The trim removed 4 bases at V and 3 bases at J, leaving 5 bases unmatched. Germline V gives CDR1 SGHNT, CDR2 YYREEE (reference sequence).

This chain links TRBV7-2 with TRBJ1-1; unclear D gene. Looked up from germline, CDR1 is SGHTA and CDR2 is FQGNSA. The CDR3 is 13 amino acids. The germline V and J ends were trimmed by 2 bases and 7 bases, with 11 bases remaining between them. The CDR3 protein is CASSLLGPSEAFF. For the CDR3, the DNA is TGTGCCAGCAGCTTACTTGGTCCTAGTGAAGCTTTCTTT. Together with reference TRBV7-2 and TRBJ1-1, the CDR3 gives the full variable domain: GAGVSQSPSNKVTEKGKDVELRCDPISGHTALYWYRQSLGQGLEFLIYFQGNSAPDKSGLPSDRFSAERTGGSVSTLTIQRTQQEDSAVYLCASSLLGPSEAFFGQGTRLTVV.

In this sample, this clonotype turned up many times. The genes are TRBV12-3 or TRBV12-4 and TRBJ2-3, with 13 bases identical to TRBD2. The CDR3 covers 15 residues. V gave up 6 bases and J gave up 4 bases; unmatched junction bases: 4. As DNA, the CDR3 is TGTGCCAGCAGCAGTGGACTAGCGGGAGCAGATACGCAGTATTTT. Residues: CASSSGLAGADTQYF.

This clonotype showed up just a few times. The chain joins TRBV6-5 to TRBJ1-2, with D tentatively TRBD1 (5 bases). The length of the CDR3 is 15 residues. With 6 bases removed from V and 8 bases from J, the gap between germline ends came to 22 bases. Germline V gene lookup returns CDR1 MNHEY and CDR2 SVGAGI. The CDR3 region has the DNA TGTGCCAGCAGACCCCTCCTCAGGGCATTGAAAGGCTACACCTTC. It is translated as CASRPLLRALKGYTF.

This clonotype was observed a handful of times. J is TRBJ1-2 and V is TRBV7-8; D is uncertain. Looked up from germline, CDR1 is SGHVS and CDR2 is FQNEAQ. The CDR3 contains 13 residues. V lost 6 bases and J 2 bases, leaving 10 bases between the germline ends. The CDR3 bases are TGTGCCAGCAGGGAGGCGAGCAACTATGGCTACACCTTC. Amino acid sequence: CASREASNYGYTF. Variable domain in full (rest from reference TRBV7-8 and TRBJ1-2): GAGVSQSPRYKVAKRGQDVALRCDPISGHVSLFWYQQALGQGPEFLTYFQNEAQLDKSGLPSDRFFAERPEGSVSTLKIQRTQQEDSAVYLCASREASNYGYTFGSGTRLTVV.

This chain links TRBV7-2 with TRBJ1-1; a weak D match, TRBD1 (5 bases). V was cut by 2 bases and J by 6 bases, with 16 bases left in between. The CDR3 has 15 residues. CDR1 is SGHTA, CDR2 FQGNSA, per germline. CDR3 sequence reads: CASSLRPQGGAEAFF. CDR3 nucleotides: TGTGCCAGCAGCTTACGCCCTCAGGGCGGTGCTGAAGCTTTCTTT.

This clonotype was recorded a few times. The V call is TRBV6-5, the J call TRBJ1-1; D not resolved. Germline lookup yields CDR1 MNHEY and CDR2 SVGAGI. Between the trimmed V and J ends, which lost 1 base and 1 base, there was a span of 16 bases. This CDR3 has 17 residues. For the CDR3, the DNA is TGTGCCAGCAGTTACTTCGGCGGACTCCGCGGGAACACTGAAGCTTTCTTT. As protein: CASSYFGGLRGNTEAFF.

This chain uses TRBV30 with TRBJ1-2; D is perhaps TRBD1 (5 bases). Germline CDR1 and CDR2: GTSNPN and SVGIG (reference sequence). The CDR3 contains 17 residues. Deletions cut 3 bases from V and 3 bases from J, with 23 bases between. CDR3 coding DNA: TGTGCCTGGAGAGGCTCGCTTGGCGGGGGAACCTACTATGGCTACACCTTC. Protein product: CAWRGSLGGGTYYGYTF.

The gene calls are TRBV7-9 and TRBJ1-1; D call uncertain. The V end was cut by 2 bases, the J end by 2 bases, with 18 bases between. Germline V gene data show CDR1 as SEHNR and CDR2 as FQNEAQ (reference sequence). The CDR3 length is 17 residues. The CDR3 loop reads CASSLSPLGKTNTEAFF. The DNA for the CDR3 is TGTGCCAGCAGCTTAAGTCCCTTAGGCAAGACAAACACTGAAGCTTTCTTT.

The V call is TRBV6-6, the J call TRBJ2-1, with 8 bases that match TRBD2. Germline-derived CDR1 and CDR2 are MNHNY and SVGAGI (reference sequence). This CDR3 spans 13 amino acids. Losses at the gene ends were 6 bases for V and 8 bases for J; bases not matched to a gene: 6. The CDR3 loop reads CASSRTSNHEQFF. The CDR3, as DNA: TGTGCCAGCAGCCGGACTAGCAACCATGAGCAGTTCTTC.

This chain connects TRBV28 to TRBJ1-2; TRBD1 might be the D (5 bases). V was pared by 4 bases and J by 7 bases, with 7 bases between. Germline CDR1 MDHEN, CDR2 SYDVKM. This CDR3 has 11 residues. The chain's CDR3 is CASSSGFGYTF. DNA for the CDR3: TGTGCCAGCAGTTCAGGGTTTGGCTACACCTTC.

J is TRBJ1-1 and V is TRBV5-6, with a possible D match to TRBD1 (6 bases). Germline V gene sequence: CDR1 SGHDT, CDR2 YYEEEE. Between the trimmed V and J ends, which lost 4 bases and 0 bases, there was a span of 16 bases. The CDR3 is made up of 16 amino acids. CDR3 DNA: TGTGCCAGCAGCCGACCCCGGACAGCGATGAACACTGAAGCTTTCTTT. Translating gives CASSRPRTAMNTEAFF.

V is TRBV18 and J is TRBJ1-2, with D unresolved. The CDR3 spans 15 residues. Per germline, CDR1 KGHSH and CDR2 LQKENI. The V end was cut by 0 bases, the J end by 4 bases, with 12 bases between. The CDR3 nucleotides read TGTGCCAGCTCACCACCTCCGGAGGGCTTCTATGGCTACACCTTC. Its translation is CASSPPPEGFYGYTF.

This clonotype was detected only a few times. The chain has TRBV29-1 and TRBJ2-3, with D possibly being TRBD1 (5 bases). Trimming cost V 3 bases and J 4 bases, with 14 bases left between them. The CDR3 contains 14 residues. Germline CDR1 and CDR2: SQVTM and ANQGSEA. The CDR3 is CSVEARVGPDTQYF. The DNA for the CDR3 is TGCAGCGTTGAGGCCAGGGTCGGACCAGATACGCAGTATTTT.

The rearrangement links TRBV12-3 or TRBV12-4 to TRBJ1-1, with D hard to call. CDR3 length equals 14 residues. With 7 bases removed from V and 5 bases from J, the gap between germline ends came to 17 bases. CDR3 in amino acids: CASTRGLGGTEAFF. DNA for the CDR3: TGTGCCAGCACACGAGGGCTGGGAGGAACTGAAGCTTTCTTT.